This note documents a single TCR beta chain sequence. Ten or more counts support this clonotype. Its antigen is not yet known. No quality values exist for individual bases; no much larger clone is one base distant. This entry belongs to a study of breast tumors, draining lymph nodes, adjacent tissues (dated by TCRdb to 2016 to 2018). Background for the entire study: The study compared TCR beta repertoires across tumor, adjacent nontumor tissue and axillary lymph nodes from breast cancer patients. In human breast cancer, the study set out to evaluate how tumor, surrounding tissue and draining lymph node repertoires relate to one another and whether T cells may move between these sites. The investigation overall reported the following: Tumor T-cell repertoires showed less diversity than lymph node repertoires and more diversity than nontumor tissue repertoires, and tumor T-cell repertoires showed preferential V and J gene usage. Tumor and nontumor tissue repertoires were significantly more similar in luminal-like than in basal-like breast cancer. The conclusion that tumor T cells originate in lymph nodes was framed as consistent with a hypothesis rather than directly demonstrated. The data were judged consistent with most tumor T cells deriving from the lymph node and then expanding within tumor tissue.

The axillary draining lymph nodes of breast cancer patients were the source of the lymph node samples. Reads for this sample came from an Illumina HiSeq 2000. Multiplex PCR amplification was used to generate the TCR beta chain libraries. The amplified TCR beta chain products were analyzed by high-throughput sequencing. TCRdb reworked the public reads: Q25 trimming with fastp, MiXCR clone assembly, productive beta chains retained. Under each unique CDR3 protein, matching rows form one entry showing the most common genes and DNA. In this sample the table shows around 230,000 distinct CDR3 sequences, nearly 35% of which occur a single time. The ten largest account for approximately 3.6% of the sample. The germline V gene encodes CDR1 SNHLY and CDR2 FYNNEI. V is clipped by 2 bases and J by 2 bases, and the sequence between their germline boundaries is 14 bases long. The CDR3 goes from the cysteine to the phenylalanine over 16 residues. Only the CDR3 portion is preserved as DNA: 48 bases, with reading frame beginning at the first base.

The clonotype originates from a female donor with breast cancer. Some clones in this sample may be carry-over from other donors' samples. Recombination connected TRBV2 to TRBJ2-3; TRBD2 could be the D gene, as 7 bases match. The sample comprised axillary lymph node tissue. The CDR3 is CASSEPRGGHTDTQYF. The bases read TGTGCCAGCAGTGAACCGAGGGGGGGGCACACAGATACGCAGTATTTT. Here the CDR3 is joined to the reference TRBV2 and TRBJ2-3 genes, and the full variable domain is: EPEVTQTPSHQVTQMGQEVILRCVPISNHLYFYWYRQILGQKVEFLVSFYNNEISEKSEIFDDQFSVERPDGSNFTLKIRSTKLEDSAMYFCASSEPRGGHTDTQYFGPGTRLTVL.